This TCR beta chain derives from a study of CD8 T cells in Susac syndrome. With random hexamers, 0.5 to 1 ug RNA was reverse transcribed. The TCR beta CDR3 was amplified by immunoSEQ multiplex PCR across 54 Vbeta, 13 Jbeta. MiXCR, run by TCRdb on the immunoSEQ multiplex PCR reads, gives a single entry per CDR3 protein. Among 160,000 or so distinct CDR3 sequences, over 95% were seen once, and the ten largest hold 0.15%. Sequencing of TCR beta was undertaken in CD8+ and CD4+ T cells derived from blood. The source is a human donor with multiple sclerosis. Sequenced input: CD8+ T cells from PBMCs.

The CDR3 nucleotides are TGTGCCAGCAGCCAAGAACACAGGGCGTGGGAGACCCAGTACTTC. Encoded protein: CASSQEHRAWETQYF. The chain is built from TRBV4-2 and TRBJ2-5; a weak D match, TRBD1 (6 bases). From germline, CDR1 is LGHNA and CDR2 YNFKEQ. The CDR3 extends over 15 amino acids. The ends were cut back, 0 bases at V and 5 bases at J, with 13 bases in the middle.